This entry lists 7 T cell receptor beta chains sequenced from one sample in a study of CD8+ T cells in alopecia areata. Extracted from the samples, RNA was reverse transcribed into cDNA to serve as the sequencing template. Method: immunoSEQ multiplex PCR; TCRdb's copy keeps in-frame clones and lacks some. Among some 170,000 clones, 59% were seen once, and the ten largest hold roughly 14%. The sample in question was CD4+ T cells sorted from blood, obtained at week 0. The receptor set was obtained from a human donor with alopecia areata.

This clone has just a few counts. The chain combines TRBV11-2 with TRBJ2-3; D is unresolved. With 1 base removed from V and 2 bases from J, the gap between germline ends came to 7 bases. CDR3 length: 14 residues. In germline, CDR1 is SGHAT, CDR2 FQNNGV. The CDR3 coding sequence is TGTGCCAGCAGCTTAGGGGGTTTCACAGATACGCAGTATTTT. This translates into CASSLGGFTDTQYF.

The V gene is TRBV18, the J gene TRBJ2-7; D may be TRBD1 (6 bases). V was clipped by 5 bases and J by 2 bases, with 13 bases between them. Germline V gene lookup returns CDR1 KGHSH and CDR2 LQKENI. This CDR3 is 14 amino acids long. The CDR3 loop is CASSVAGAAYEQYF. The CDR3 bases are TGTGCCAGCTCAGTCGCAGGGGCGGCCTACGAGCAGTACTTC.

This chain joins TRBV5-4 and TRBJ1-2; D not certain. Germline CDR1 reads SGHNT; CDR2 reads YYREEE (reference sequence). Trimming took 5 bases from V and 8 from J, leaving 16 bases between them. The CDR3 contains 13 residues. CDR3 in amino acids: CASRPLRDVGYTF. The CDR3 DNA reads as TGTGCCAGCAGGCCCCTCCGGGATGTCGGCTACACCTTC. Together with reference TRBV5-4 and TRBJ1-2, the CDR3 gives the full variable domain: ETGVTQSPTHLIKTRGQQVTLRCSSQSGHNTVSWYQQALGQGPQFIFQYYREEENGRGNFPPRFSGLQFPNYSSELNVNALELDDSALYLCASRPLRDVGYTFGSGTRLTVV.

This clone was seen many times. This chain connects TRBV7-9 to TRBJ2-4; D tentatively fits TRBD1 or TRBD2 (6 bases each). V was pared by 5 bases and J by 1 base, with 18 bases between. The germline CDR1 and CDR2 sequences are SEHNR and FQNEAQ (reference sequence). This CDR3 contains 17 residues. The CDR3 region is CASSPPGGGLAKNIQYF. The CDR3 DNA is TGTGCCAGCAGCCCACCCGGGGGCGGGCTGGCCAAAAACATTCAGTACTTC.

The chain has TRBV5-1 and TRBJ2-5, with 8 bases identical to TRBD1. V gave up 0 bases and J gave up 1 base; unmatched junction bases: 5. CDR1 SGHRS and CDR2 YFSETQ come from the germline V gene. The CDR3 loop spans 16 amino acids. CDR3 amino acids: CASSLAGQGVQETQYF. The CDR3 DNA is TGCGCCAGCAGCTTGGCAGGACAGGGCGTCCAAGAGACCCAGTACTTC.

The rearrangement links TRBV6-5 to TRBJ1-6; 8 positions match TRBD1. This CDR3 spans 15 amino acids. J was trimmed by 9 bases and V by 0 bases; bases with no gene match: 4. The germline V gene has CDR1 MNHEY and CDR2 SVGAGI. The CDR3: CASSYSSGGGSPLHF. CDR3 DNA: TGTGCCAGCAGTTACTCGTCAGGGGGCGGTTCACCCCTCCACTTT.

The chain is built from TRBV29-1 and TRBJ2-1, with a possible D match to TRBD2 (8 bases). CDR3 length: 20 amino acids. Germline V gene lookup returns CDR1 SQVTM and CDR2 ANQGSEA. Between the trimmed V and J ends, which lost 6 bases and 4 bases, there was a span of 34 bases. The CDR3 DNA reads as TGCAGCGTCACTCGACAGGGTCCGAGCGGGGGCCGTCGAGTATACAATGAGCAGTTCTTC. Translating it yields CSVTRQGPSGGRRVYNEQFF.